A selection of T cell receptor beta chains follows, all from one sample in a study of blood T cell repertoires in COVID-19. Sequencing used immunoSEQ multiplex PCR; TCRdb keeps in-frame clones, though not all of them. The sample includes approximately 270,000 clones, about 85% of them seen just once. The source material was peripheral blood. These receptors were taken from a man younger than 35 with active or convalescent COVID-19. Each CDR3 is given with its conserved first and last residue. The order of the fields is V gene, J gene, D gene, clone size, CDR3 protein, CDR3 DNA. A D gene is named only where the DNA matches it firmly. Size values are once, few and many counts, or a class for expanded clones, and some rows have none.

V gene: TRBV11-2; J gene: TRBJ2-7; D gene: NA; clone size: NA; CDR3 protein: CASSFSGDRYEQYF; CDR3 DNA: TGTGCCAGCAGCTTTAGCGGTGACCGGTACGAGCAGTACTTC
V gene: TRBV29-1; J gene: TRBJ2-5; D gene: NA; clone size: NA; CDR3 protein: CSQGAETQYF; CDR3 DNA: TGCAGTCAGGGTGCAGAGACCCAGTACTTC
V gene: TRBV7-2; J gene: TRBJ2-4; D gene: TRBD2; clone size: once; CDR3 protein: CASSPRTSGIIQYF; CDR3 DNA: TGTGCCAGCAGCCCCCGGACTAGCGGGATTATTCAGTACTTC
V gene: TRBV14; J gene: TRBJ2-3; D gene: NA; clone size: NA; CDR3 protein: CASSHGGSNTQYF; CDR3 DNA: TGTGCCAGCAGCCATGGGGGGAGTAATACGCAGTATTTT
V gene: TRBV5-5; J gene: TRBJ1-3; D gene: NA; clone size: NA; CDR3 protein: CASSLGVFSGNTIYF; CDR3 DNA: TGTGCCAGCAGCCTCGGGGTTTTCTCTGGAAACACCATATATTTT
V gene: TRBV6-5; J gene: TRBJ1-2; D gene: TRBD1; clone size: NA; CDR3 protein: CASSSTGTGGDYGYTF; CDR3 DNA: TGTGCCAGCAGTTCCACCGGGACAGGGGGCGACTATGGCTACACCTTC
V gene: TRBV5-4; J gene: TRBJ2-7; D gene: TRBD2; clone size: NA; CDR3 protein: CASSYGLGPTYEQYF; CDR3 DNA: TGTGCCAGCAGCTACGGACTAGGTCCCACCTACGAGCAGTACTTC
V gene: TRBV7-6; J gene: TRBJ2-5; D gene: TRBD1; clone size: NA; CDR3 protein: CASSLRRQGAGETQYF; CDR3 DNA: TGTGCCAGCAGCCTCCGCCGACAGGGGGCCGGGGAGACCCAGTACTTC
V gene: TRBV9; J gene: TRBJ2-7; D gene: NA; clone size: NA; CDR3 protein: CASSVTPQWASRTYEQYF; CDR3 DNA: TGTGCCAGCAGCGTGACTCCCCAGTGGGCTAGCCGGACTTACGAGCAGTACTTC
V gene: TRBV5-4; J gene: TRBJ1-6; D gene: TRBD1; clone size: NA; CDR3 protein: CASSSEGQGNSPLHF; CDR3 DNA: TGTGCCAGCAGCTCGGAGGGACAGGGGAATTCACCCCTCCACTTT
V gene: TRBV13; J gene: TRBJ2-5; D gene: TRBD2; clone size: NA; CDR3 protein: CASSSGLQETQYF; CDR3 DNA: TGTGCCAGCAGTAGCGGGTTACAAGAGACCCAGTACTTC
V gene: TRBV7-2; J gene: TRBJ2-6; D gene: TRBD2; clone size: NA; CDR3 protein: CASSLGGSAGANVLTF; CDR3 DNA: TGTGCCAGCAGCCTGGGCGGGAGCGCTGGGGCCAACGTCCTGACTTTC
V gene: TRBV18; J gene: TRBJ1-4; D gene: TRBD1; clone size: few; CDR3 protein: CASSSQTGTNEKLFF; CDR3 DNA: TGTGCCAGCTCATCCCAGACAGGGACTAATGAAAAACTGTTTTTT
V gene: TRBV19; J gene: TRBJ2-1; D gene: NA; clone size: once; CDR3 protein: CASSTPPLYNEQFF; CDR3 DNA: TGTGCCAGTAGTACCCCCCCCCTCTACAATGAGCAGTTCTTC
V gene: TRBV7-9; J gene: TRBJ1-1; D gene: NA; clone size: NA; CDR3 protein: CASSPQGWEAFF; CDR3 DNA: TGTGCCAGCAGCCCTCAGGGGTGGGAAGCTTTCTTT
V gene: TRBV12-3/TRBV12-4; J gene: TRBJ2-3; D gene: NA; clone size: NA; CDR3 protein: CASSLAGSDTQYF; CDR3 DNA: TGTGCCAGCAGTTTGGCAGGGTCAGATACGCAGTATTTT
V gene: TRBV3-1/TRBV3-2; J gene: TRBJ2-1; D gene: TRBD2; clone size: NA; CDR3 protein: CASSDPGLAQDEQFF; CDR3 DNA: TGTGCCAGCAGCGACCCGGGACTAGCGCAAGATGAGCAGTTCTTC
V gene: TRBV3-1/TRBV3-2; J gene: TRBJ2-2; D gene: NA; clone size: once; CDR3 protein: CASSRGRQGYTGELFF; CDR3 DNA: TGTGCCAGCAGTCGTGGACGGCAGGGGTACACCGGGGAGCTGTTTTTT
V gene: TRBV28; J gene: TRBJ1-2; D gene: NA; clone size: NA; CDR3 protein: CASSEPEEGLPPWGYTF; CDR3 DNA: TGTGCCAGCAGTGAACCGGAGGAGGGCCTACCTCCTTGGGGCTACACCTTC
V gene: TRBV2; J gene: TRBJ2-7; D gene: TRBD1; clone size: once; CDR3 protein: CASSEVRQGDEQYF; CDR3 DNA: TGTGCCAGCAGTGAAGTAAGACAGGGGGACGAGCAGTACTTC
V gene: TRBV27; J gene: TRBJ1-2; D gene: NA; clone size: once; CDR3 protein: CASSFSGLGIYGYTF; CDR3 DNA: TGTGCCAGCAGTTTTTCAGGGCTGGGGATCTATGGCTACACCTTC
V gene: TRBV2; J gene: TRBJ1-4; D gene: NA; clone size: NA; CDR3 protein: CASDSEAFNEKLFF; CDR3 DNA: TGTGCCAGTGACAGCGAAGCGTTTAATGAAAAACTGTTTTTT
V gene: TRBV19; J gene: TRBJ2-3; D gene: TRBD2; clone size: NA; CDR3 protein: CASRRSGRAYGADTQYF; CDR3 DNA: TGTGCCAGCCGTCGTAGCGGGAGGGCCTATGGGGCAGATACGCAGTATTTT
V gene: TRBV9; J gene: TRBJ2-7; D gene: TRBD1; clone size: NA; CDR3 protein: CASSVGGQGFNEQYF; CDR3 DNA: TGTGCCAGCAGCGTAGGGGGACAGGGGTTCAACGAGCAGTACTTC